These T cell receptor beta chains were read from a single sample in a study of blood T cell repertoires in COVID-19. Assay used: immunoSEQ multiplex PCR; TCRdb lists only in-frame clones, some missing. There are 200,000 to 300,000 clones in the sample; about nine tenths occur only once, and approximately 0.9% lies in the top ten. Sample: PBMCs or T cells enriched from blood (not recorded which). The receptors shown here come from a man in his fifties or sixties who had been exposed to COVID-19. Each CDR3 is given with its conserved first and last residue. The order of the fields is clone size, V gene, CDR3 length, D gene, J gene, CDR3 protein, CDR3 DNA. D genes are given only for firm matches. Clone size is not always given. Where it is, it says once, few, many or a class for expanded clones.

>.|TRBV6-4|15|TRBD1|TRBJ2-7
CASSEGTGVSDEQYF
TGTGCCAGCAGTGAAGGGACAGGGGTCTCCGACGAGCAGTACTTC
>.|TRBV7-3|16|TRBD2|TRBJ2-1
CASSLWAGGSYNEQFF
TGTGCCAGCAGCTTATGGGCGGGAGGCTCCTACAATGAGCAGTTCTTC
>.|TRBV7-9|15|TRBD2|TRBJ2-4
CASSSLAGGPTIQYF
TGTGCCAGCAGCTCTCTAGCGGGAGGGCCCACCATTCAGTACTTC
>.|TRBV2|14|.|TRBJ1-3
CASSVLGDRNTIYF
TGTGCCAGCAGTGTCTTAGGGGACAGAAACACCATATATTTT
>.|TRBV11-1|14|.|TRBJ1-1
CASSQAPTNTEAFF
TGTGCCAGCAGCCAAGCGCCTACGAACACTGAAGCTTTCTTT
>.|TRBV16|15|.|TRBJ2-6
CASSQGLYGANVLTF
TGTGCCAGCAGCCAGGGCCTGTATGGGGCCAACGTCCTGACTTTC
>.|TRBV27|13|.|TRBJ2-5
CASSYGQKETQYF
TGTGCCAGCAGCTATGGACAGAAAGAGACCCAGTACTTC
>.|TRBV3-1/TRBV3-2|12|TRBD1|TRBJ1-2
CASTQGGWGYTF
TGTGCCAGCACACAGGGGGGATGGGGCTACACCTTC
>.|TRBV11-2|12|.|TRBJ2-5
CASSLAQETQYF
TGTGCCAGCAGCTTAGCTCAAGAGACCCAGTACTTC
>.|TRBV15|13|.|TRBJ1-6
CATSRDPVSPLHF
TGTGCCACCAGCAGAGACCCGGTTTCACCCCTCCACTTT
>.|TRBV5-1|11|.|TRBJ2-7
CASASEYEQYF
TGCGCCAGCGCTTCTGAGTACGAGCAGTACTTC
>.|TRBV10-3|13|.|TRBJ2-1
CAISPGSYNEQFF
TGTGCCATCTCCCCTGGCAGTTACAATGAGCAGTTCTTC
>.|TRBV6-5|14|TRBD1|TRBJ1-5
CASSHGTGLQPQHF
TGTGCCAGCAGTCACGGGACAGGGCTTCAGCCCCAGCATTTT
>.|TRBV13|13|.|TRBJ2-7
CASSLRLAGEQYF
TGTGCCAGCAGCTTAAGACTGGCCGGGGAGCAGTACTTC
>.|TRBV2|15|.|TRBJ1-3
CASSKDTFSGNTIYF
TGTGCCAGCAGTAAGGACACGTTCTCTGGAAACACCATATATTTT
>.|TRBV2|13|.|TRBJ1-2
CASSEGQGNGYTF
TGTGCCAGCAGTGAAGGTCAGGGTAATGGCTACACCTTC
>.|TRBV28|15|.|TRBJ1-4
CASSWGGLVNEKLFF
TGTGCCAGCAGTTGGGGGGGCTTGGTTAATGAAAAACTGTTTTTT
>once|TRBV3-1/TRBV3-2|16|TRBD1|TRBJ2-7
CASSQDPGQYSYEQYF
TGTGCCAGCAGCCAGGATCCGGGACAGTACTCCTACGAGCAGTACTTC
>.|TRBV19|15|.|TRBJ1-6
CASSIDRGYNSPLHF
TGTGCCAGTAGTATAGATCGAGGTTACAATTCACCCCTCCACTTT
>.|TRBV20-1|15|TRBD2|TRBJ2-1
CSASPLAGGRNEQFF
TGCAGTGCTAGTCCTCTAGCGGGAGGCCGCAATGAGCAGTTCTTC
>.|TRBV5-4|14|TRBD1|TRBJ1-4
CASSRTGEIEKLFF
TGTGCCAGCAGCCGGACAGGGGAGATTGAAAAACTGTTTTTT
>.|TRBV18|14|.|TRBJ2-3
CASSTEQVTDTQYF
TGTGCCAGCTCAACGGAACAGGTAACAGATACGCAGTATTTT
>.|TRBV5-1|16|TRBD2|TRBJ2-3
CASSLGLAGFTDTQYF
TGCGCCAGCAGCTTGGGACTAGCGGGATTCACAGATACGCAGTATTTT
>.|TRBV15|15|.|TRBJ2-1
CATSMLARSYNEQFF
TGTGCCACCAGCATGTTAGCTCGCTCCTACAATGAGCAGTTCTTC
>once|TRBV7-9|15|.|TRBJ1-1
CASILPRDSDAEAFF
TGTGCCAGCATCTTACCCCGCGACAGTGATGCTGAAGCTTTCTTT
>.|TRBV10-2|13|TRBD1|TRBJ1-2
CASRETGTAGYTF
TGCGCCAGCAGAGAAACCGGGACAGCGGGCTACACCTTC
>.|TRBV4-1|14|TRBD1|TRBJ1-6
CASSGDRGYSPLHF
TGCGCCAGCAGTGGGGACAGGGGGTATTCACCCCTCCACTTT
>.|TRBV19|16|.|TRBJ1-3
CASSIVAVPSGNTIYF
TGTGCCAGTAGTATAGTAGCAGTCCCCTCTGGAAACACCATATATTTT
>.|TRBV3-1/TRBV3-2|20|TRBD1|TRBJ1-4
CASSHSLNRGHILNNEKLFF
TGTGCCAGCAGCCACTCACTAAACAGGGGGCACATCCTCAATAATGAAAAACTGTTTTTT
>.|TRBV6-5|15|.|TRBJ2-2
CASTLRLRNTGELFF
TGTGCCAGCACCTTACGACTGAGGAACACCGGGGAGCTGTTTTTT
>.|TRBV12-3/TRBV12-4|12|TRBD1|TRBJ1-6
CASRSAGGTLHF
TGTGCCAGCAGGTCCGCAGGGGGAACCCTCCACTTT
>.|TRBV5-1|14|.|TRBJ2-1
CASSLAGHKREQFF
TGCGCCAGCAGCTTGGCTGGACACAAGCGTGAGCAGTTCTTC
>.|TRBV24-1|12|.|TRBJ2-5
CATSVTGNNQYF
TGTGCCACCAGTGTTACAGGGAATAACCAGTACTTC
>.|TRBV6-5|12|TRBD1|TRBJ2-5
CASSQGEETQYF
TGTGCCAGCAGTCAGGGGGAGGAGACCCAGTACTTC
>.|TRBV20-1|14|.|TRBJ1-6
CSASVPLISSPLHF
TGCAGTGCTAGTGTGCCCCTAATAAGTTCACCCCTCCACTTT
>.|TRBV4-1|17|TRBD2|TRBJ2-2
CASSQASPGLEAGELFF
TGCGCCAGCAGCCAAGCATCTCCGGGACTAGAGGCCGGGGAGCTGTTTTTT
>.|TRBV13|15|.|TRBJ1-1
CASRDTGLMNTEAFF
TGTGCCAGCAGGGACACGGGACTCATGAACACTGAAGCTTTCTTT
>once|TRBV3-1/TRBV3-2|15|TRBD1|TRBJ1-4
CASSRRGQGGEKLFF
TGTGCCAGCAGCCGACGGGGCCAGGGGGGTGAAAAACTGTTTTTT
>.|TRBV28|13|.|TRBJ2-7
CASITSTSHEQYF
TGTGCCAGTATAACCTCCACATCCCACGAGCAGTACTTC
>.|TRBV3-1/TRBV3-2|13|.|TRBJ2-2
CASSQRSTGELFF
TGTGCCAGCAGCCAACGGAGCACCGGGGAGCTGTTTTTT
>.|TRBV7-2|16|.|TRBJ2-2
CASRRASGEGAGELFF
TGTGCCAGCAGGAGAGCCTCAGGGGAAGGAGCCGGGGAGCTGTTTTTT
>.|TRBV7-9|14|.|TRBJ2-7
CASSLAGQHYEQYF
TGTGCCAGCAGCTTAGCGGGGCAGCACTACGAGCAGTACTTC